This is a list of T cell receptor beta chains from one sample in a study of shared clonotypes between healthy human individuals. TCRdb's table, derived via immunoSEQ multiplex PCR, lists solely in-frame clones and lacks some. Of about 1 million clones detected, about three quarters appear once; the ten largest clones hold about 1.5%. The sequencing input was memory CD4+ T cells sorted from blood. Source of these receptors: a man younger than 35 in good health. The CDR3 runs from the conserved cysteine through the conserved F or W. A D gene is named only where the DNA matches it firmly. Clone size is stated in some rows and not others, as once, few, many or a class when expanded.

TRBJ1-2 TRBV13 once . TGTGCCAGCAGCTTATTATCGTACTATGGCTACACCTTC CASSLLSYYGYTF
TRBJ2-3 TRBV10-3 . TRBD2 TGTGCCATATATAGCGGGAGGTTACGAGATACGCAGTATTTT CAIYSGRLRDTQYF
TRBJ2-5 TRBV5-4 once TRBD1 TGTGCCAGCAGCTTGGTTGAAGGGGGCGCGGAGACCCAGTACTTC CASSLVEGGAETQYF
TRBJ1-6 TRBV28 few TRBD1 TGTGCCAGTACAGGACAGGGGGCCAGTCGAGTGGCCCTCCACTTT CASTGQGASRVALHF
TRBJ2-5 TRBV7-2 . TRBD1 TGTGCCAGCAGCCCACAGGGGAGCAAGTTGGAGACCCAGTACTTC CASSPQGSKLETQYF
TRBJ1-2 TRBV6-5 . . TGTGCCAGCAGGGACAACCTAGCTAACTATGGCTACACCTTC CASRDNLANYGYTF
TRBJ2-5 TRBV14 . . TGTGCCAGCAGCCAAGTGGTGGGGGCCTGGGGGACCCAGTACTTC CASSQVVGAWGTQYF
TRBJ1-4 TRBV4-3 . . TGCGCCAGCAGCCATACCGGGGCTGCAACTAATGAAAAACTGTTTTTT CASSHTGAATNEKLFF
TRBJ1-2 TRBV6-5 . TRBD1 TGTGCCAGCAGTCCGGGACAGGGAAGGTACACCTTC CASSPGQGRYTF
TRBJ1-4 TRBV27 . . TGTGCCAGCAGTTTTGGTGCAACTAATGAAAAACTGTTTTTT CASSFGATNEKLFF
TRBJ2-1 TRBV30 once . TGTGCCTGGAGTCCACCCTCGCGAGGGTTGCAGTTCTTC CAWSPPSRGLQFF
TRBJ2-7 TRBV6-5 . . TGTGCCAGCAGCCGACGGACCGTAGGAGACTACGAGCAGTACTTC CASSRRTVGDYEQYF
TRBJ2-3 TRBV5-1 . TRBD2 TGCGCCAGCAGCCTACTAGCGGGGGCAGATACGCAGTATTTT CASSLLAGADTQYF
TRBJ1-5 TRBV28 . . TGTGCCAGCAGTCGGGGGGGCGGCAATCAGCCCCAGCATTTT CASSRGGGNQPQHF
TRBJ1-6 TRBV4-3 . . TGCGCCAGCAGCCAAGTTCGCGGGGACTCGGTAGAATCACCCCTCCACTTT CASSQVRGDSVESPLHF
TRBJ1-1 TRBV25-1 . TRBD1 TGTGCCCCGACAGGGAGTAACACTGAAGCTTTCTTT CAPTGSNTEAFF
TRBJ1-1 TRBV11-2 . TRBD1 TGTGCCAGCAGCAACCGGGACAGGGGCCCTGAAGCTTTCTTT CASSNRDRGPEAFF
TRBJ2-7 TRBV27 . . TGTGCCAGCAGTTCGCAGGGGGGCTCCTACGAGCAGTACTTC CASSSQGGSYEQYF
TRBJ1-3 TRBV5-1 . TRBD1 TGCGCCAGCAGCTCAGGACAGGGTTTCGCTGGAAACACCATATATTTT CASSSGQGFAGNTIYF
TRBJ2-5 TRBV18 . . TGTGCCAGCTCACCCGGGACGATCGGGGAGACCCAGTACTTC CASSPGTIGETQYF
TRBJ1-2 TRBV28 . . TGTGCCAGCAGTGATACAGTTAACTATGGCTACACCTTC CASSDTVNYGYTF
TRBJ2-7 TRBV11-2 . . TGTGCCAGCATCCGGGACATAAACTCCTACGAGCAGTACTTC CASIRDINSYEQYF
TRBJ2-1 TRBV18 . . TGTGCCAGCTTGCGGACTCAGAACAATGAGCAGTTCTTC CASLRTQNNEQFF
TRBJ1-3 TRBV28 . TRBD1 TGTGCCAGCAGTGGACAGGGGGACTCTGGAAACACCATATATTTT CASSGQGDSGNTIYF
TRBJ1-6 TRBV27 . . TGTGCCAGCAGTTTAGGTGCGGCGGAGCGGAATTCACCCCTCCACTTT CASSLGAAERNSPLHF
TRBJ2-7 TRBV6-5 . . TGTGCCAGCAGTTACGGTGACAGTAGAACCTACGAGCAGTACTTC CASSYGDSRTYEQYF
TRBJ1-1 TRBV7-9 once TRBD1 TGTGCCAGCAGCTTATTACAGGGGCCCCCTGAAGCTTTCTTT CASSLLQGPPEAFF
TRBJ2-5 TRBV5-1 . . TGCGCCAGCAGCTTGGAGTGGGGCAGGGCCGAGACCCAGTACTTC CASSLEWGRAETQYF
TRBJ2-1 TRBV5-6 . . TGTGCCAGCTGCAGGAACAATGAGCAGTTCTTC CASCRNNEQFF
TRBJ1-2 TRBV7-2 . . TGTGCCAGCAGCTTAAGACAGGCCCCCTATGGCTACACCTTC CASSLRQAPYGYTF
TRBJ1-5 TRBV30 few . TGTGCCTGGAGTGCGACACCGAATCAGCCCCAGCATTTT CAWSATPNQPQHF
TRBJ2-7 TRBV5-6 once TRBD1 TGTGCCAGCAGCTTACCCAGGGGGATAGGGTACGAGCAGTACTTC CASSLPRGIGYEQYF
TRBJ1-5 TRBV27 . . TGTGCCAGCAGTTTATTCGGGACACCGAGCAATCAGCCCCAGCATTTT CASSLFGTPSNQPQHF
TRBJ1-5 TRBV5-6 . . TGTGCCAGCAGCTTGGGTCCTGTTAGCAATCAGCCCCAGCATTTT CASSLGPVSNQPQHF
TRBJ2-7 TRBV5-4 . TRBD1 TGTGCCAGCAGCGCCCAGGGGGTTCCCTACGAGCAGTACTTC CASSAQGVPYEQYF
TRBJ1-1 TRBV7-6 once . TGTGCCAGCAGCCGTGGAGTGAACACTGAAGCTTTCTTT CASSRGVNTEAFF
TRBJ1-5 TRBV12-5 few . TGTGCTAGTGCCCTTGAGGCAGGCGGCGGAGGACAGCCCCAGCATTTT CASALEAGGGGQPQHF
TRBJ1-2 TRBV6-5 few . TGTGCCAGCAGTTACTCGAGGGGCTCATCGAGGGGCTACACCTTC CASSYSRGSSRGYTF
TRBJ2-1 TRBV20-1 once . TGCAGTGCTGATACCTACAATGAGCAGTTCTTC CSADTYNEQFF
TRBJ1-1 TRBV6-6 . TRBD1 TGTGCCAGCAGCCATCCACAGGGGGGAGCTTTCTTT CASSHPQGGAFF